These 21 T cell receptor beta chains were sequenced from one sample in a study of CD8+ T cells in alopecia areata. Extraction and reverse transcription of RNA yielded cDNA as the sequencing template. Measured with immunoSEQ multiplex PCR; TCRdb has only the in-frame clones, and not every one. The table has 95,000 to 150,000 clones, 47% seen once. Sequencing was done on a sample of NKG2D-low CD8+ T cells sorted from blood. These receptors were obtained from a human donor with alopecia areata.

Written as DNA, the CDR3 is TGTGCCAGCCTGGGCGTCTACCTCCGGGACTACCTTACCTACGAGCAGTACTTC. Translating gives CASLGVYLRDYLTYEQYF. The chain employs TRBV2 and TRBJ2-7; 7 nucleotides align to TRBD2. The CDR3 length is 18 residues. V gave up 8 bases and J gave up 2 bases; unmatched junction bases: 21. Germline V lookup: CDR1 SNHLY, CDR2 FYNNEI. The full variable domain, rest sourced from reference TRBV2 and TRBJ2-7, is EPEVTQTPSHQVTQMGQEVILRCVPISNHLYFYWYRQILGQKVEFLVSFYNNEISEKSEIFDDQFSVERPDGSNFTLKIRSTKLEDSAMYFCASLGVYLRDYLTYEQYFGPGTRLTVT.

The chain employs TRBV5-6 and TRBJ2-7; 13 nucleotides agree with TRBD2. The junction had 6 bases not matched to a gene; V was cut back by 3 bases and J by 3 bases. The CDR3 has 16 residues. Germline lookup yields CDR1 SGHDT and CDR2 YYEEEE. DNA of the CDR3: TGTGCCAGCAGCTCCGGGACTAGCGGGATTCTCTACGAGCAGTACTTC. Translating gives CASSSGTSGILYEQYF.

The chain employs TRBV7-9 and TRBJ2-7, with a weak D call TRBD2 (5 bases). From germline, CDR1 is SEHNR and CDR2 FQNEAQ (reference sequence). Trimming shortened V by 7 bases and J by 3 bases, and 16 bases separated the two germline ends. This CDR3 contains 14 residues. CDR3 in DNA: TGTGCCAGCACCCTGGAGGAAGGAGGCTACGAGCAGTACTTC. Its translation: CASTLEEGGYEQYF.

The chain links TRBV19 to TRBJ1-1; possibly TRBD1 for D (6 bases). Germline assignment: CDR1 LNHDA and CDR2 SQIVND (reference sequence). The CDR3 is made up of 13 amino acids. Trimming cost V 1 base and J 7 bases, with 10 bases left between them. Written as DNA, the CDR3 is TGTGCCAGTAGTATAGGAACAGGGTTTGAAGCTTTCTTT. Its protein product is CASSIGTGFEAFF. The full variable domain, completed using reference TRBV19 and TRBJ1-1, is DGGITQSPKYLFRKEGQNVTLSCEQNLNHDAMYWYRQDPGQGLRLIYYSQIVNDFQKGDIAEGYSVSREKKESFPLTVTSAQKNPTAFYLCASSIGTGFEAFFGQGTRLTVV.

The gene calls are TRBV29-1 and TRBJ2-7, with D perhaps matching TRBD2 (5 bases). CDR3 length: 16 residues. V was cut by 6 bases and J by 3 bases, with 24 bases left in between. From germline, CDR1 is SQVTM and CDR2 ANQGSEA. This chain's CDR3 is CSVRLVSVGESYEQYF. The CDR3 DNA reads as TGCAGCGTCCGCCTGGTATCGGTGGGAGAAAGCTACGAGCAGTACTTC.

This sequence joins TRBV11-2 and TRBJ2-5; weak D call: TRBD1 (6 bases). The length of the CDR3 is 15 residues. CDR1 and CDR2 from the germline V gene are SGHAT and FQNNGV. V dropped 5 bases and J dropped 2 bases, with 15 bases sitting between them. The CDR3: CASSARHGQQETQYF. The CDR3 coding sequence is TGTGCCAGCAGCGCCCGACACGGACAGCAAGAGACCCAGTACTTC.

A few counts support this clone. This chain links TRBV29-1 with TRBJ2-5; possibly TRBD1 for D (7 bases). V was cut by 1 base and J by 3 bases, with 12 bases left in between. Looked up from germline, CDR1 is SQVTM and CDR2 is ANQGSEA. The CDR3 totals 14 residues. The CDR3 sequence is CSVEGGDREETQYF. CDR3 nucleotide sequence: TGCAGCGTTGAAGGCGGGGACAGAGAAGAGACCCAGTACTTC.

The V gene is TRBV29-1, the J gene TRBJ1-1, with TRBD1 identical over 7 bases. J gave up 8 bases and V 6 bases, and 6 bases lay outside the gene matches. Germline V gene data show CDR1 as SQVTM and CDR2 as ANQGSEA. CDR3 length: 11 residues. DNA of the CDR3: TGCAGCGTGGAGACAGGGCCCGAAGCTTTCTTT. It translates to CSVETGPEAFF.

Of note for this clone: This same CDR3 is encoded by further DNA sequences in the sample. This rearrangement joins TRBV28 to TRBJ1-5; D is undetermined. Germline CDR1 reads MDHEN; CDR2 reads SYDVKM. CDR3 size: 12 residues. V was shortened by 4 bases and J by 2 bases, with 3 bases between the two germline ends. The CDR3 is CASSSGNQPQHF. The CDR3 DNA reads TGTGCCAGCAGTTCTGGCAATCAGCCCCAGCATTTT.

This clone has a single count. The V gene is TRBV30, the J gene TRBJ1-2; D not resolved. Trimming removed 5 bases at V and 8 bases at J, with 15 bases between. Germline V lookup: CDR1 GTSNPN, CDR2 SVGIG (reference sequence). The length of the CDR3 is 12 residues. This CDR3 is CAWDGRGEGYTF. As DNA, the CDR3 is TGTGCCTGGGATGGACGCGGAGAGGGCTACACCTTC.

The V call is TRBV29-1, the J call TRBJ1-2; TRBD1 matches 11 bases. Trimming cost V 6 bases and J 6 bases; bases outside gene matches: 3. This CDR3 contains 12 residues. CDR1 SQVTM and CDR2 ANQGSEA come from the germline V gene. The CDR3 reads CSVDRGRHGYTF. The DNA for the CDR3 is TGCAGCGTGGACAGGGGGCGTCATGGCTACACCTTC.

V gene TRBV6-6 combines with J gene TRBJ1-2; D is undetermined. The CDR3 runs 12 residues. The V gene's germline CDR1 is MNHNY and CDR2 SVGAGI (reference sequence). Trimming stripped 6 bases from V and 7 bases from J, with 12 bases between. Written as DNA, the CDR3 is TGTGCCAGCAGCGCCGAGGGAAGTGGCTACACCTTC. Encoded protein: CASSAEGSGYTF.

This chain joins TRBV27 and TRBJ1-2, with 7 nucleotides matching TRBD1. The CDR3 covers 14 residues. V lost 6 bases and J lost 3; bases outside the gene matches: 7. Germline values: CDR1 MNHEY, CDR2 SMNVEV (reference sequence). CDR3 coding DNA: TGTGCCAGCAGCCGAGGACAGGCTGACTATGGCTACACCTTC. Its protein is CASSRGQADYGYTF.

Remarks on this clone: This same CDR3 is encoded by further DNA sequences in the sample. The V call is TRBV29-1, the J call TRBJ1-2; no definite D call. Trimming cost V 4 bases and J 0 bases, with 6 bases left between them. This CDR3 contains 12 residues. Germline CDR1 reads SQVTM; CDR2 reads ANQGSEA. CDR3 coding DNA: TGCAGCGTTGTTAGTGCTAACTATGGCTACACCTTC. It translates to CSVVSANYGYTF.

The J gene is TRBJ2-3, the V gene TRBV7-3, with D perhaps matching TRBD2 (5 bases). Germline loops: CDR1 SGHTA, CDR2 FQGTGA. V lost 3 bases, J lost 3 bases, and 10 bases lay in between. The CDR3 is made up of 14 amino acids. The CDR3 DNA follows: TGTGCCAGCAGCTTGCCCGGGGATACAGATACGCAGTATTTT. This encodes CASSLPGDTDTQYF.

The rearrangement links TRBV12-5 to TRBJ2-2, with D perhaps being TRBD1 or TRBD2 (5 bases each). Deletions cut 3 bases from V and 1 base from J, with 15 bases between. Germline CDR1 reads LGHNT; CDR2 reads FRNRAP. The CDR3 loop spans 17 amino acids. CDR3 sequence: CASGFHFGTENTGELFF. DNA for the CDR3: TGTGCTAGTGGTTTCCATTTTGGGACGGAGAACACCGGGGAGCTGTTTTTT.

This clone was picked up a small number of times. The chain combines TRBV29-1 with TRBJ2-1; 7 bases are a match to TRBD2. Germline assignment: CDR1 SQVTM and CDR2 ANQGSEA. V shed 4 bases and J 4 bases; nucleotides not matched to a gene: 4. The length of the CDR3 is 13 residues. CDR3 bases: TGCAGCGTTGTAGAGGGAGGGTACAATGAGCAGTTCTTC. Amino acid sequence: CSVVEGGYNEQFF.

There are a few counts of this clone. The genes are TRBV29-1 and TRBJ2-7; D may be TRBD2 (5 bases). The CDR3 is 12 amino acids. From germline, CDR1 is SQVTM and CDR2 ANQGSEA. V dropped 1 base and J dropped 4 bases, with 8 bases sitting between them. The CDR3 loop is CSVEGRKYEQYF. In DNA form, the CDR3 reads TGCAGCGTTGAAGGGAGGAAGTACGAGCAGTACTTC.

The CDR3 spells CATSGETETQYF. Written as DNA, the CDR3 is TGTGCCACCAGTGGAGAAACGGAGACCCAGTACTTC. The chain carries TRBV15 and TRBJ2-5; D not resolved. The length of the CDR3 is 12 residues. V lost 6 bases, J lost 5 bases, and 10 bases lay in between. Germline-derived CDR1 and CDR2 are LNHNV and YYDKDF (reference sequence).

This clone occurred once. Here the CDR3 DNA reads TGCGCCAGCAGCCAAGAGGGACATAGGAATGAGCAGTTCTTC. Its protein is CASSQEGHRNEQFF. The rearrangement joins TRBV4-1 to TRBJ2-1; possibly TRBD1 for D (6 bases). Looked up from germline, CDR1 is MGHRA and CDR2 is YSYEKL. The V end was cut by 0 bases, the J end by 7 bases, with 10 bases between. There are 14 residues in the CDR3.

This clone turned up a few times. This chain joins TRBV29-1 and TRBJ2-5; D uncertain. The CDR3 extends over 12 amino acids. Trimming removed 5 bases at V and 4 bases at J, with 11 bases between. Germline CDR1 reads SQVTM; CDR2 reads ANQGSEA. CDR3 protein: CSVRRSGETQYF. The CDR3 DNA follows: TGCAGCGTTCGTCGGAGTGGAGAGACCCAGTACTTC.